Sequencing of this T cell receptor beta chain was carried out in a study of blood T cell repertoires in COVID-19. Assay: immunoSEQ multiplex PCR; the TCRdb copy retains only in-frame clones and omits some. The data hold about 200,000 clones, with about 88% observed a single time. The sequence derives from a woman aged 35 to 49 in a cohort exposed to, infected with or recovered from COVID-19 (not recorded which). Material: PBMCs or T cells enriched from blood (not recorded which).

The DNA for the CDR3 is TGTGCCAGCGCCGTAGGGGGTTTGGATTCACCCCTCCACTTT. Its translation is CASAVGGLDSPLHF. The chain uses TRBV6-5 and TRBJ1-6; D is possibly TRBD1 (6 bases). Germline V gene sequence: CDR1 MNHEY, CDR2 SVGAGI. V lost 8 bases, J lost 8 bases, and 16 bases lay in between. The CDR3 runs to 14 residues.